These T cell receptor beta chains were read from a single sample in a study of OX40 agonist ivuxolimab in advanced cancers. Clones were sequenced by immunoSEQ multiplex PCR, and TCRdb holds only the in-frame ones, with some missing. The sample consists of over 90,000 clones, 90% of them appearing once. Sequencing was performed on CD4+ or CD8+ T cells sorted from blood, taken in a trial of the OX40 agonist ivuxolimab. The source is an adult with an advanced solid tumor such as melanoma, head and neck, liver or kidney cancer. The CDR3 runs from the conserved cysteine through the conserved F or W. A D gene is named only where the DNA matches it firmly. The listing skips clone size in some rows; elsewhere it reads once, few, many or a size class.

V gene	D gene	clone size	J gene	CDR3 DNA	CDR3 protein
TRBV27	TRBD2	NA	TRBJ2-3	TGTGCCAGCAGTTCACGACTAGCCCCTACCGGAGATACGCAGTATTTT	CASSSRLAPTGDTQYF
TRBV27	TRBD1	NA	TRBJ1-2	TGTGCCAGCAGTTTATTAGGGGGCGCCTATGGCTACACCTTC	CASSLLGGAYGYTF
TRBV5-4	NA	NA	TRBJ2-2	TGTGCCAGCAGCCGACCGGGACAGAACACCGGGGAGCTGTTTTTT	CASSRPGQNTGELFF
TRBV7-2	TRBD1	NA	TRBJ1-5	TGTGCCAGCAGCCCGGGACAGGGGACTCAGCCCCAGCATTTT	CASSPGQGTQPQHF
TRBV11-3	TRBD1	NA	TRBJ2-5	TGTGCCAGCAGCTCAAATACCCGGACAGGGCAAGAGACCCAGTACTTC	CASSSNTRTGQETQYF
TRBV27	TRBD1	NA	TRBJ2-7	TGTGCCAGCTCCGACCCCCCGGGACAGATCTACGAGCAGTACTTC	CASSDPPGQIYEQYF
TRBV7-8	TRBD1	once	TRBJ2-7	TGTGCCAGCAGCCCCGCCGGACAGGGGTCCTACGAGCAGTACTTC	CASSPAGQGSYEQYF
TRBV5-1	TRBD1	NA	TRBJ1-2	TGCGCCAGCAGCTTGGGAGGGGGCTCTGGCTACACCTTC	CASSLGGGSGYTF
TRBV19	TRBD2	NA	TRBJ2-1	TGTGCCAGTAGTATAGTTCTAGGACTAGCGGGAGGCCTTTTTAATGAGCAGTTCTTC	CASSIVLGLAGGLFNEQFF
TRBV9	NA	NA	TRBJ2-1	TGTGCCAGCAGCGTAGACGGGGTATACAATGAGCAGTTCTTC	CASSVDGVYNEQFF
TRBV27	TRBD2	NA	TRBJ2-2	TGTGCCAGCAGTTCCCCTAGCGGGAGTATCACCGGGGAGCTGTTTTTT	CASSSPSGSITGELFF